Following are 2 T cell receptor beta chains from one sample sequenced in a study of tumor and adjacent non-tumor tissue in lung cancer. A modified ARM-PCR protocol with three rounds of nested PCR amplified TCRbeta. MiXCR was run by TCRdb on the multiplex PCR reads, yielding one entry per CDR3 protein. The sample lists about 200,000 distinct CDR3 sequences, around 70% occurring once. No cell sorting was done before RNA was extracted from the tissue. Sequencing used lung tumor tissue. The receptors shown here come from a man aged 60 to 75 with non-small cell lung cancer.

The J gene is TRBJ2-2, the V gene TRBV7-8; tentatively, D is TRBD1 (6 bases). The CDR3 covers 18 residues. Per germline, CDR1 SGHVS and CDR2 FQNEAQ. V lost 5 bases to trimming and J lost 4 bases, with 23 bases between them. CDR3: CASSPPGHGTVGTGELFF. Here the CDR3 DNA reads TGTGCCAGCAGCCCACCGGGACATGGGACGGTTGGCACCGGGGAGCTGTTTTTT.

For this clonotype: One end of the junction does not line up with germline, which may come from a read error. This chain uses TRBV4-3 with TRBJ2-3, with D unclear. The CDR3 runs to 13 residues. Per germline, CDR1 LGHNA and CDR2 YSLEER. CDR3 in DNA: TGTGCCAGCAACCAAGCCTTAACCAATACGCAGTATTTT. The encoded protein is CASNQALTNTQYF.